This T cell receptor (beta chain) is drawn from a study of blood T cell repertoires in COVID-19. Background on the study: Material from acute and convalescent COVID-19 was sourced from the United States, Italy and Spain. T cells, B-cell-depleted T cells, or PBMCs supplied cDNA or gDNA.

Seattle-derived patients entered the study during active infection and were followed longitudinally. V gave up 3 bases and J gave up 1 base; unmatched junction bases: 3. This CDR3 region has 15 residues. Per germline, CDR1 LNHDA and CDR2 SQIVND (reference sequence). Authors' analysis steps: Scientists estimated how many nucleated cells there were by amplifying reference gene primers. Clones were sequenced by immunoSEQ multiplex PCR, and TCRdb holds only the in-frame ones, with some missing. V and J calls and clone size are copied from that table; D and trimming were computed from the DNA. This table holds roughly 41,000 clones, just under 75% found once.

The TCR sequence derives from an older man with COVID-19, enrolled during active disease. Sequencing was carried out using peripheral blood. The chain has TRBV19 and TRBJ1-2, with TRBD1 matching over 9 bases. The CDR3 protein is CASSIRGQGNYGYTF. The CDR3 coding sequence is TGTGCCAGTAGTATTAGGGGACAGGGTAACTATGGCTACACCTTC.